This T cell receptor beta chain was identified during a study of cytomegalovirus exposure and HLA in healthy donors. Study findings and constraints: In a later analysis, compared with equally common non-associated chains, HLA-associated beta chains were more expanded. A missense variant in DCLRE1C was later tied to TCR beta V- and J-gene trimming.

This PCR relied on a set of 60 Vbeta primers and 13 Jbeta primers. The protocol was immunoSEQ multiplex PCR, while the TCRdb copy is restricted to in-frame clones and leaves out a portion. Of about 85,000 clones in the sample, more than 75% were seen once. As regards this clone: What it binds is unknown. The junction and the germline gene differ at one end; a read error may be behind it.

The specimen sequenced was PBMCs. The source is a woman between 45 and 65 years old in good health and CMV-seropositive.

DNA of the CDR3: TGTTCCAGCAGCTTAGGTTGGGGGGGGAACACTGAAGCTTTCTTT. Translating it yields CSSSLGWGGNTEAFF. This chain uses TRBV7-9 with TRBJ1-1, with a tentative D call TRBD1 (5 bases). CDR1 is SEHNR and CDR2 is FQNEAQ in the germline V gene (reference sequence). The CDR3 loop spans 15 amino acids. The full variable domain, in which reference TRBV7-9 and TRBJ1-1 provide the parts outside the CDR3, is DTGVSQNPRHKITKRGQNVTFRCDPISEHNRLYWYRQTLGQGPEFLTYFQNEAQLEKSRLLSDRFSAERPKGSFSTLEIQRTEQGDSAMYLCSSSLGWGGNTEAFFGQGTRLTVV.